This T cell receptor beta chain came from a study of T cells in tuberculosis. Background on the study: Samples predate treatment or fall within its first 7 days.

This CDR3 spans 15 amino acids. In germline, CDR1 is MNHEY, CDR2 SMNVEV (reference sequence). Losses at the gene ends were 6 bases for V and 3 bases for J; bases not matched to a gene: 4. Time point described: new active TB diagnosis, blood taken before or within 7 days of starting treatment. In the case of this clone: The antigen remains unidentified.

Study-wide points: GMM-specific TCRs were nearer to active tuberculosis alpha repertoires, suggesting expansion.

Libraries were prepared by immunoSEQ multiplex PCR; TCRdb keeps only in-frame clonotypes and omits some of them. This sample yields roughly 32,000 clones, of which 93% are seen a single time; about an eighth belongs to the top ten. This receptor was obtained from an adult with tuberculosis. The chain is built from TRBV27 and TRBJ2-1, with 11 bases lining up with TRBD2. This sample comprised PBMCs, obtained at tuberculosis diagnosis. CDR3 loop: CASSPGLADYNEQFF. Written as DNA, the CDR3 is TGTGCCAGCAGCCCGGGACTAGCGGACTACAATGAGCAGTTCTTC.